The 6 T cell receptor beta chains listed next were all sequenced from one sample in a study of blood T cell repertoires in COVID-19. Using immunoSEQ multiplex PCR, the repertoire was profiled, and TCRdb retains in-frame clones only, with some absent. The sample includes 70,000 to 95,000 clones, more than 80% of them seen just once. Sequenced: peripheral blood. The receptors shown here come from a man aged 45-65 years with COVID-19, enrolled during active disease.

The rearrangement uses TRBV5-4 and TRBJ2-5; a possible D gene is TRBD2 (5 bases). This CDR3 spans 14 amino acids. Trimming shortened V by 1 base and J by 4 bases, and 11 bases separated the two germline ends. Germline V gene lookup returns CDR1 SGHNT and CDR2 YYREEE (reference sequence). Written as DNA, the CDR3 is TGTGCCAGCAGCTTGAGAGGGTCAGGAGAGACCCAGTACTTC. Translating it yields CASSLRGSGETQYF.

This CDR3 reads CASSLGTGAGEQYF. The DNA of the CDR3 is TGTGCCAGCAGCCTCGGGACAGGGGCGGGCGAGCAGTACTTC. The chain combines TRBV7-3 with TRBJ2-7, with TRBD1 matching 10 bases. V gave up 5 bases and J gave up 6 bases; unmatched junction bases: 7. CDR1 and CDR2 from the germline V gene are SGHTA and FQGTGA. This CDR3 contains 14 residues.

The chain links TRBV19 to TRBJ2-3; 13 positions match TRBD2. The trim removed 0 bases at V and 1 base at J, leaving 1 base unmatched. The CDR3 length is 17 residues. Germline-derived CDR1 and CDR2 are LNHDA and SQIVND (reference sequence). CDR3 in amino acids: CASSIEGTSGGTDTQYF. The CDR3 nucleotides read TGTGCCAGTAGTATAGAGGGGACTAGCGGGGGCACAGATACGCAGTATTTT.

The J gene is TRBJ2-7, the V gene TRBV14, with 8 bases that match TRBD2. Unmatched junction bases numbered 7, after V lost 6 bases and J lost 3 bases. This CDR3 has 14 residues. The V gene's germline CDR1 is SGHDN and CDR2 FVKESK. The DNA for the CDR3 is TGTGCCAGCAGTTTTGCGGGGGGAAACTACGAGCAGTACTTC. This gives the protein CASSFAGGNYEQYF.

The chain couples TRBV13 to TRBJ2-1, with TRBD2 matching 7 bases. The trim removed 5 bases at V and 7 bases at J, leaving 2 bases unmatched. Germline loops: CDR1 PRHDT, CDR2 FYEKMQ (reference sequence). The CDR3 totals 12 residues. CDR3 sequence (DNA): TGTGCCAGCAGCCGGACTAGTAATGAGCAGTTCTTC. It yields the protein CASSRTSNEQFF. The entire variable domain, with the rest obtained from reference TRBV13 and TRBJ2-1, is as follows: AAGVIQSPRHLIKEKRETATLKCYPIPRHDTVYWYQQGPGQDPQFLISFYEKMQSDKGSIPDRFSAQQFSDYHSELNMSSLELGDSALYFCASSRTSNEQFFGPGTRLTVL.

V and J are TRBV5-8 and TRBJ1-5; D ambiguous. V lost 2 bases and J lost 3, with 12 bases in between. This CDR3 region has 15 residues. The germline V gene has CDR1 SGHTS and CDR2 YDEGEE. CDR3 bases: TGTGCCAGCAGCTTTATCAGCCTAGTCAATCAGCCCCAGCATTTT. Encoded protein: CASSFISLVNQPQHF.